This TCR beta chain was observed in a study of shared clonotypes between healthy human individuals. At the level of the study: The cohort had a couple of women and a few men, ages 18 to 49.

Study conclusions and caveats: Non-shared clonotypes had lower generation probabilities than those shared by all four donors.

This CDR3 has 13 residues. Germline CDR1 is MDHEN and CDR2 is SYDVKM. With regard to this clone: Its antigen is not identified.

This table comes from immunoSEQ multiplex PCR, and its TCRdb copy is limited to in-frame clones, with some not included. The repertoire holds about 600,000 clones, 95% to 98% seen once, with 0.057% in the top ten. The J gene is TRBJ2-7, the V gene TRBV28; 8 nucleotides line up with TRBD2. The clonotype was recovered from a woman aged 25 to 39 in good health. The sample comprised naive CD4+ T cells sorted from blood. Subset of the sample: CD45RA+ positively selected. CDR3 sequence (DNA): TGTTCCACCGACGGGGGGGGTCTATACGAGCAGTACTTC. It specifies CSTDGGGLYEQYF.